This record looks at one T cell receptor beta chain sequence and its context. The data stem from a study of PD-1 blockade in classical Hodgkin lymphoma. The length of the CDR3 is 15 residues. The germline V and J ends were trimmed by 0 bases and 7 bases, with 14 bases remaining between them. Germline-derived CDR1 and CDR2 are SGHKS and YYEKEE (reference sequence). Time point noted: cycle 4 day 1 (C4D1), after more than 5 weeks of nivolumab. After autologous stem cell transplantation all patients relapsed, and prior brentuximab vedotin exposure differed between cohorts. Negative magnetic selection isolated CD4+ T cells from thawed PBMCs. Some clones are missing from TCRdb's copy, which holds only in-frame ones; the method was immunoSEQ multiplex PCR. The profile covers 25,000 to 30,000 clones, with around 86% appearing a single time and roughly 0.48% taken by the ten largest.

The material was CD4+ T cells from blood, obtained before the fourth cycle of nivolumab. J is TRBJ1-5 and V is TRBV5-5, with D possibly TRBD1 on 5 matching bases. The clonotype comes from a human donor with classical Hodgkin lymphoma. DNA for the CDR3: TGTGCCAGCAGCTTGGGACCCCCCAGGGAGCAGCCCCAGCATTTT. This gives the protein CASSLGPPREQPQHF.